This entry lists 31 T cell receptor beta chains sequenced from one sample in a study of T cell changes during pregnancy in multiple sclerosis. Only in-frame clones appear in the TCRdb table, and some are missing; sequencing was by immunoSEQ multiplex PCR. This table holds 70,000 to 90,000 clones, over 80% found once. Source: PBMCs, taken in the first trimester of pregnancy. The receptors derive from a female donor in good health, serving as a control in a pregnancy study. Some clones in this sample may be carry-over from other donors' samples.

V gene TRBV9 combines with J gene TRBJ2-1, with 8 bases aligning to TRBD2. With V trimmed by 0 bases and J by 2 bases, 7 bases remained unmatched. CDR1 is SGDLS, CDR2 YYNGEE, per germline. This CDR3 contains 17 residues. The CDR3 reads CASSVAAGGGTYNEQFF. The CDR3 DNA reads as TGTGCCAGCAGCGTAGCTGCGGGAGGCGGAACCTACAATGAGCAGTTCTTC.

The chain employs TRBV28 and TRBJ2-7; the D gene is possibly TRBD2 (7 bases). The CDR3 covers 15 residues. Germline V lookup: CDR1 MDHEN, CDR2 SYDVKM. With 2 bases removed from V and 3 bases from J, the gap between germline ends came to 14 bases. CDR3 loop: CASSLGGGAVYEQYF. In nucleotides, the CDR3 is TGTGCCAGCAGTTTAGGGGGGGGCGCGGTCTACGAGCAGTACTTC.

V and J are TRBV5-3 and TRBJ2-3; 7 bases match TRBD2. TRBV5-3 is known as an ORF, though its function is uncertain. The CDR3 is 15 amino acids. Trimming took 6 bases from V and 4 from J; bases not matched to a gene: 11. The CDR3: CARTLGLVSPDTQYF. The CDR3 nucleotides are TGTGCCAGAACCCTCGGACTAGTCAGCCCAGATACGCAGTATTTT.

This chain uses TRBV4-3 with TRBJ1-4; D perhaps matches TRBD1 (5 bases). Germline CDR1 LGHNA, CDR2 YSLEER. The CDR3 runs to 16 residues. Trimming stripped 1 base from V and 0 bases from J, with 9 bases between. CDR3 coding DNA: TGCGCCAGCAGCCAAGTCCAAGGGGCAACTAATGAAAAACTGTTTTTT. Translated, it gives CASSQVQGATNEKLFF.

The CDR3 region is CASLSGTGEDGYTF. For the CDR3, the DNA is TGTGCCAGCTTGTCCGGGACAGGGGAGGATGGCTACACCTTC. The chain uses TRBV6-4 and TRBJ1-2, with 10 nucleotides matching TRBD1. This CDR3 comprises 14 residues. The germline gives CDR1 MRHNA, CDR2 SNTAGT. Trimming removed 8 bases from V and 6 bases from J; junction bases left unmatched: 9.

The chain recombines TRBV27 with TRBJ1-4, with TRBD1 matching 9 bases. V shed 5 bases, J shed 7 bases, and the junction held 14 bases outside the gene matches. CDR1 MNHEY and CDR2 SMNVEV come from the germline V gene (reference sequence). The CDR3 consists of 17 residues. This chain's CDR3 is CASSPWTGEALSEKLFF. In DNA form, the CDR3 reads TGTGCCAGCAGTCCCTGGACAGGGGAGGCCTTGAGTGAAAAACTGTTTTTT.

This sequence joins TRBV27 and TRBJ1-1, with D possibly being TRBD1 (6 bases). Germline values: CDR1 MNHEY, CDR2 SMNVEV (reference sequence). V gave up 3 bases and J gave up 2 bases, with 10 bases separating them. CDR3 length: 14 amino acids. CDR3 nucleotides: TGTGCCAGCAGTTTTCAGGGGCAAAACACTGAAGCTTTCTTT. Encoded protein: CASSFQGQNTEAFF.

V and J are TRBV19 and TRBJ2-1; 7 nucleotides align to TRBD1. Germline assignment: CDR1 LNHDA and CDR2 SQIVND (reference sequence). The V gene end was trimmed by 1 base and the J gene end by 8 bases; junction bases not matched to a gene: 5. The CDR3 totals 14 residues. CDR3 DNA sequence: TGTGCCAGTAGTATAGGAAACACAGGGGATGAGCAGTTCTTC. Its protein product is CASSIGNTGDEQFF.

This chain connects TRBV2 to TRBJ1-3; tentatively, D is TRBD1 (5 bases). This CDR3 region has 15 residues. The V and J ends lost 9 bases and 0 bases respectively, with 15 bases between them. The germline V gene encodes CDR1 SNHLY and CDR2 FYNNEI. Here the CDR3 reads CASRMDTFSGNTIYF. CDR3 nucleotide sequence: TGTGCCAGTAGGATGGACACCTTCTCTGGAAACACCATATATTTT.

This rearrangement joins TRBV28 to TRBJ2-1, with 8 nucleotides matching TRBD2. Germline V gene lookup returns CDR1 MDHEN and CDR2 SYDVKM. J lost 2 bases, V lost 6 bases, and 27 bases had no gene match. The CDR3 contains 22 residues. In nucleotides, the CDR3 is TGTGCCAGCAGACCCGAGGGGGGGATAGCGGGATTGAATGTCCTTCCCTACAATGAGCAGTTCTTC. The encoded protein is CASRPEGGIAGLNVLPYNEQFF.

The chain joins TRBV14 to TRBJ1-5; possible D gene TRBD1, 5 bases. The CDR3 sequence is 13 residues long. The germline V and J ends were trimmed by 3 bases and 6 bases, with 9 bases remaining between them. CDR1 is SGHDN and CDR2 is FVKESK in the germline V gene. CDR3 sequence reads: CASSQARGQPQHF. CDR3 nucleotide sequence: TGTGCCAGCAGCCAGGCTAGGGGTCAGCCCCAGCATTTT.

V gene TRBV27 combines with J gene TRBJ2-7, with 10 positions matching TRBD2. With 6 bases clipped from V and 3 bases from J, the junction kept 5 bases outside the gene matches. Per the germline V gene, CDR1 is MNHEY and CDR2 is SMNVEV (reference sequence). CDR3 length equals 14 residues. The CDR3 bases are TGTGCCAGCAGGGGGCTAGCGGGAGTCTACGAGCAGTACTTC. This sequence encodes CASRGLAGVYEQYF.

This clone appeared a single time. The V and J genes are TRBV6-5 and TRBJ2-2, with TRBD2 matching over 9 bases. The CDR3 has 15 residues. Unmatched junction bases numbered 4, after V lost 2 bases and J lost 6 bases. Germline V gene data show CDR1 as MNHEY and CDR2 as SVGAGI. CDR3 loop: CASSYAAGGPGELFF. The CDR3 DNA follows: TGTGCCAGCAGTTACGCGGCGGGAGGGCCCGGGGAGCTGTTTTTT.

The V gene is TRBV27, the J gene TRBJ2-6; D unresolved. The CDR3 sequence is 16 residues long. Per germline, CDR1 MNHEY and CDR2 SMNVEV (reference sequence). The germline V and J ends were trimmed by 2 bases and 0 bases, with 8 bases remaining between them. The CDR3 here is CASSLNPHSGANVLTF. DNA of the CDR3: TGTGCCAGCAGTTTAAATCCCCACTCTGGGGCCAACGTCCTGACTTTC.

CDR3 loop: CASSQGGRGRKLFF. Written as DNA, the CDR3 is TGCGCCAGCAGCCAAGGCGGCAGGGGGCGAAAACTGTTTTTT. The gene calls are TRBV4-1 and TRBJ1-4; 8 bases agree with TRBD1. The CDR3 loop spans 14 amino acids. The germline gives CDR1 MGHRA, CDR2 YSYEKL. V lost 1 base, J lost 10 bases, and 5 bases stayed unmatched.

The rearrangement joins TRBV5-6 to TRBJ2-2; TRBD1 matches at 7 bases. The CDR3 is made up of 13 amino acids. The V and J ends lost 5 bases and 5 bases, in that order; junction bases with no gene match: 3. Per the germline V gene, CDR1 is SGHDT and CDR2 is YYEEEE. CDR3: CASRETGTGELFF. The CDR3 DNA follows: TGTGCCAGCAGGGAGACAGGGACCGGGGAGCTGTTTTTT.

This chain links TRBV7-8 with TRBJ1-1; unclear D gene. Germline CDR1 reads SGHVS; CDR2 reads FQNEAQ. This CDR3 comprises 15 residues. V dropped 1 base and J dropped 3 bases, with 12 bases sitting between them. In DNA form, the CDR3 reads TGTGCCAGCAGCTTAGAAAAGGCGACATACACTGAAGCTTTCTTT. Translation gives CASSLEKATYTEAFF.

The J gene is TRBJ1-2, the V gene TRBV27; TRBD1 aligns across 9 bases. Trimming took 6 bases from V and 6 from J; bases not matched to a gene: 8. This CDR3 has 14 amino acids. The germline gives CDR1 MNHEY, CDR2 SMNVEV (reference sequence). The CDR3 region is CASRIQGAFNGYTF. The CDR3 nucleotides are TGTGCCAGCAGGATACAGGGGGCTTTTAATGGCTACACCTTC.

J is TRBJ1-5 and V is TRBV6-6; a possible D gene is TRBD1 (5 bases). Germline-derived CDR1 and CDR2 are MNHNY and SVGAGI (reference sequence). The V end was cut by 5 bases, the J end by 6 bases, with 5 bases between. This CDR3 comprises 11 residues. CDR3 nucleotide sequence: TGTGCCAGCAGTCAGGGTCAGCCCCAGCATTTT. Translated, it gives CASSQGQPQHF.

The gene calls are TRBV28 and TRBJ2-7; D is perhaps TRBD2 (5 bases). Germline-derived CDR1 and CDR2 are MDHEN and SYDVKM. This CDR3 has 13 residues. Trimming stripped 6 bases from V and 4 bases from J, with 13 bases between. CDR3 DNA sequence: TGTGCCAGCAGCCCTGGGAGATCGTACGAGCAGTACTTC. Translating gives CASSPGRSYEQYF.

This clone was counted a single time. V and J are TRBV7-3 and TRBJ2-7; 10 bases agree with TRBD2. The V gene end was trimmed by 4 bases and the J gene end by 0 bases; junction bases not matched to a gene: 3. Germline assignment: CDR1 SGHTA and CDR2 FQGTGA. The CDR3 contains 15 residues. CDR3 coding DNA: TGTGCCAGCAGCTCGGGACTAGCGTTCTCCTACGAGCAGTACTTC. Amino acids: CASSSGLAFSYEQYF.

This chain joins TRBV28 and TRBJ2-3; 7 bases line up with TRBD2. The CDR3 is 16 amino acids. Germline CDR1 reads MDHEN; CDR2 reads SYDVKM. Trimming cost V 2 bases and J 6 bases; bases outside gene matches: 11. CDR3: CASSLPWSSGGDTQYF. The CDR3 DNA follows: TGTGCCAGCAGTTTACCATGGTCTAGCGGAGGGGATACGCAGTATTTT.

CDR3 bases: TGTGCCAGCAGTTTAAAGGGGTCAGGCAATCAGCCCCAGCATTTT. Encoded protein: CASSLKGSGNQPQHF. The rearrangement joins TRBV27 to TRBJ1-5, with a tentative D call TRBD1 (5 bases). V was trimmed by 2 bases and J by 2 bases, leaving 10 bases between them. The germline V gene has CDR1 MNHEY and CDR2 SMNVEV (reference sequence). CDR3 length: 15 residues.

The chain employs TRBV20-1 and TRBJ2-1; a weak D match, TRBD1 (6 bases). Germline lookup yields CDR1 DFQATT and CDR2 SNEGSKA (reference sequence). The CDR3 covers 11 residues. V lost 6 bases, J lost 10 bases, and 13 bases lay in between. Here the CDR3 DNA reads TGCAGTGCCAAACAGGGAAAAGAGCAGTTCTTC. Residues: CSAKQGKEQFF.

A note on this clone: One junction end disagrees with the germline gene, perhaps due to a read error. This rearrangement joins TRBV30 to TRBJ2-7, with 9 bases matching TRBD2. The CDR3 runs to 13 residues. The germline CDR1 and CDR2 sequences are GTSNPN and SVGIG (reference sequence). The CDR3 nucleotides are TGTGCCTGGAGTTTAGGACTAGCGAACGAGCGGTACTTC. This sequence encodes CAWSLGLANERYF.

Only one count was recorded for this clone. CDR3 residues: CARSHSAGQDTQYF. CDR3 coding DNA: TGTGCCAGAAGCCACTCGGCAGGGCAAGATACGCAGTATTTT. The V call is TRBV5-3, the J call TRBJ2-3; perhaps TRBD1 as D (5 bases). TRBV5-3 qualifies as an ORF whose function is uncertain. Trimming shortened V by 4 bases and J by 5 bases, and 14 bases separated the two germline ends. This CDR3 spans 14 amino acids.

V gene TRBV19 combines with J gene TRBJ1-1, with TRBD1 matching 7 bases. CDR3 length: 15 amino acids. V trimming: 4 bases; J trimming: 7 bases; junction bases outside the gene matches: 12. The germline CDR1 and CDR2 sequences are LNHDA and SQIVND (reference sequence). CDR3 DNA: TGTGCCAGTAGTAGCGTCCCGGGACAGTTTCTTGAAGCTTTCTTT. Its protein is CASSSVPGQFLEAFF.

The chain has TRBV4-2 and TRBJ1-6; 11 nucleotides agree with TRBD1. J gave up 10 bases and V 1 base, and 0 bases lay outside the gene matches. This CDR3 is built from 14 residues. Germline CDR1 and CDR2: LGHNA and YNFKEQ. CDR3 residues: CASSQGTGGSPLHF. In DNA, the CDR3 is TGTGCCAGCAGCCAAGGGACAGGGGGCTCACCCCTCCACTTT.

J is TRBJ2-1 and V is TRBV19, with a possible D match to TRBD1 (6 bases). Germline-derived CDR1 and CDR2 are LNHDA and SQIVND (reference sequence). The ends were cut back, 2 bases at V and 1 base at J, with 21 bases in the middle. The length of the CDR3 is 19 residues. The CDR3 DNA sequence: TGTGCCAGTAGTATATCCCGTCTGGACAGCGACTTTTCCTACAATGAGCAGTTCTTC. Its translation: CASSISRLDSDFSYNEQFF.

The J gene is TRBJ2-3, the V gene TRBV28; D not certain. This CDR3 contains 12 residues. CDR1 MDHEN and CDR2 SYDVKM come from the germline V gene. The V end lost 2 bases, the J end lost 4 bases, and 4 bases lay between the germline ends. The CDR3 reads CASSLGADTQYF. The CDR3 region has the DNA TGTGCCAGCAGTTTAGGAGCAGATACGCAGTATTTT.

Of note for this clone: The same CDR3 can be traced to other DNA sequences in this sample. The rearrangement uses TRBV5-6 and TRBJ1-2; possibly TRBD1 for D (5 bases). The V end lost 0 bases, the J end lost 8 bases, and 8 bases lay between the germline ends. CDR3 length: 12 residues. Germline-derived CDR1 and CDR2 are SGHDT and YYEEEE. CDR3 DNA sequence: TGTGCCAGCAGCTTGGATCGGGGGGGCTACACCTTC. Translation gives CASSLDRGGYTF. Drawing the rest from reference TRBV5-6 and TRBJ1-2, the complete variable domain is DAGVTQSPTHLIKTRGQQVTLRCSPKSGHDTVSWYQQALGQGPQFIFQYYEEEERQRGNFPDRFSGHQFPNYSSELNVNALLLGDSALYLCASSLDRGGYTFGSGTRLTVV.